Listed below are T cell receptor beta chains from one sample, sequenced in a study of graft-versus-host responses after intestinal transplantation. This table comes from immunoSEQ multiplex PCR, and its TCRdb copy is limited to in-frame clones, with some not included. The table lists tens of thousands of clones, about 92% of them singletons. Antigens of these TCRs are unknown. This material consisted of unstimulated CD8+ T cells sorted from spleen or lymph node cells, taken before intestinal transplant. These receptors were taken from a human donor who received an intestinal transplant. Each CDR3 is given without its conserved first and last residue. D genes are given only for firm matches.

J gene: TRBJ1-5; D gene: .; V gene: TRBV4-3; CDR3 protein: ASSQDRAGYQPQH
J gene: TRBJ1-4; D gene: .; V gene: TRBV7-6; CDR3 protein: ASSLRQGPATNEKLF
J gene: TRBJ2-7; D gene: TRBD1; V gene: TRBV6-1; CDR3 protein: ASSLTGSYEQY
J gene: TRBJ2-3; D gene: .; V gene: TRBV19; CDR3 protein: ASSIEGGAGDTQY
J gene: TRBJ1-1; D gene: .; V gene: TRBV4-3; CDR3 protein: ASSFHEQNTEAF
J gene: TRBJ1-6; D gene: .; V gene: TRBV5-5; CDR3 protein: ASSLGHGQAPLH
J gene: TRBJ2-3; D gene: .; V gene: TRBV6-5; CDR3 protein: ASSSLTGWGDTQY
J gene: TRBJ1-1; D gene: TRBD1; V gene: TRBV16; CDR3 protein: ASSPDLDRGYEAF
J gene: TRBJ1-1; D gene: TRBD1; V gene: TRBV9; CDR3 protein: ASSVVGQYTEAF
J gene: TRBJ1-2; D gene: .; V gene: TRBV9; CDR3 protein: ASSVGSANYGYT
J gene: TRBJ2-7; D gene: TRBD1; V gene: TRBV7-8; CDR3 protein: ASSLARTGSYEQY
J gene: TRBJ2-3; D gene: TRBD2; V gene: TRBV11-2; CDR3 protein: ASSLAAGGTDTQY
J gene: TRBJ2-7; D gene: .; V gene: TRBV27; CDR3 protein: ASSLRQGYEQY
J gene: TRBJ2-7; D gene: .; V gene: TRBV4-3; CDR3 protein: ASSQERANREIGYEQY
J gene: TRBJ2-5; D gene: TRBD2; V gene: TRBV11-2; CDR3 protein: ASSLRTGGAQETQY
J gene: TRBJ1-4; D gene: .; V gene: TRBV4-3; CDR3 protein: ASSQDSGNEKLF
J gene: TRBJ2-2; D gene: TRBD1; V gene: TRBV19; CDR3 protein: ASSGTGDTGELF
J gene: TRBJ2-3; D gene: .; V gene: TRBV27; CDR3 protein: ASSLGSGDTQY
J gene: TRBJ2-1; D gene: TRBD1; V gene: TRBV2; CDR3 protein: ASNGGQGNYNEQF
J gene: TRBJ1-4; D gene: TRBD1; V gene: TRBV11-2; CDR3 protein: ASSFWEGQGGRNNEKLF
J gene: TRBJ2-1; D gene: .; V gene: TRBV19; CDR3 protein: ASSIGGSFQF
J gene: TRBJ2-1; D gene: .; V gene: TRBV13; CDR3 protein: ASGGLNSSYNEQF
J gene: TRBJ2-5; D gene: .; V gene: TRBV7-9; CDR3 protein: ASSLVERETQY
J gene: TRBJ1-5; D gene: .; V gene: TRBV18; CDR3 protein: ASSPGPVPFTPQH
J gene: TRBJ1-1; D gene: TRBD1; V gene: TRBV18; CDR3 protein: ASSPGTGGYTEAF
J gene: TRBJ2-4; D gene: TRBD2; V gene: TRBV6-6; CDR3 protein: ASSPIAGTGNIQY
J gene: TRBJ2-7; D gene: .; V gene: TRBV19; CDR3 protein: ASSMTGYYEQY
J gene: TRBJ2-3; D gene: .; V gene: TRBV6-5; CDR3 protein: ASSYNSPTDTQY
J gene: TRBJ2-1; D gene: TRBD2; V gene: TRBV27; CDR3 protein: ASSSPSGHEQF
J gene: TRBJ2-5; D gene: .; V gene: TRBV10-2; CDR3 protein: ASSGRGSQETQY
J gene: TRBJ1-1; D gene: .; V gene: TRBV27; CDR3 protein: ASRLTGLQGTEAF
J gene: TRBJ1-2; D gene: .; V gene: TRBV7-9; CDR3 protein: ASSNSGRHPGHYGYT